Below, one T cell receptor beta chain is given with its context. The antigen remains unidentified. The authors amplified TCR beta CDR3 regions from RNA transcripts. An opening RT-PCR round employed HTBI primers and preceded a second-round multiplex PCR. TCRdb processed the multiplex PCR reads anew with MiXCR; each CDR3 protein has one entry. The repertoire consists of approximately 700,000 distinct CDR3 sequences, with about two fifths occurring once and the leading ten covering around 3.3%. V lost 0 bases to trimming and J lost 3 bases, with 10 bases between them. There are 14 residues in the CDR3. Germline V lookup: CDR1 SGHKS, CDR2 YYEKEE (reference sequence). The entry originates in a study of Graves' ophthalmopathy and Graves' hyperthyroidism. Study conclusions and caveats: Prediction of ophthalmopathy progression reached over 65% sensitivity and around 72% specificity.

Pregnant or lactating patients and those with other autoimmune diseases or uncontrolled infections were excluded. Diagnoses were established from clinical symptoms, serum thyroxine, TRAb, thyroid ultrasound and orbital computed tomography. The PBMCs were taken from roughly 9.3 ml of fresh peripheral blood. The rearrangement links TRBV5-5 to TRBJ2-7, with D possibly TRBD1 on 6 matching bases. The receptor was isolated from an adult man with Graves' ophthalmopathy. The material sequenced was peripheral blood. CDR3 DNA sequence: TGTGCCAGCAGCTTGGGGGGGCGCGACTACGAGCAGTACTTC. This codes for CASSLGGRDYEQYF.